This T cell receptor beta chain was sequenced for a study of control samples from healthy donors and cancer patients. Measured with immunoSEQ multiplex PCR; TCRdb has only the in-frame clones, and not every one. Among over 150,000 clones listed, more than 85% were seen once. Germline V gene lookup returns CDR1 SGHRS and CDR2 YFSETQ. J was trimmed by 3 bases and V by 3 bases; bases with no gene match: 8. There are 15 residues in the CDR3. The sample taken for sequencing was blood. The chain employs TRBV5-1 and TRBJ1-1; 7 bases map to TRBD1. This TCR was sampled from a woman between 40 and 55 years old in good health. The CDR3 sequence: CASSWDSRMDTEAFF. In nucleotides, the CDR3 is TGCGCCAGCAGCTGGGACAGCAGAATGGACACTGAAGCTTTCTTT.